This is a list of T cell receptor beta chains from one sample in a study of T cell changes during pregnancy in multiple sclerosis. The method was immunoSEQ multiplex PCR; TCRdb's version includes in-frame clones alone and lacks a portion of them. This sample has about 59,000 clones, with 90% to 95% found just once. The sequencing used CD8+ T cells from peripheral blood mononuclear cells, collected after pregnancy. The receptors originated from a female donor with multiple sclerosis, enrolled in a pregnancy study. Each CDR3 is given with its conserved first and last residue. Each record gives: D gene, V gene, J gene, clone size, CDR3 protein, CDR3 DNA. A D gene is named only where the DNA matches it firmly. Where a row states a size, it is once, few, many or the class of an expanded clone; other rows omit it.

>NA|TRBV18|TRBJ2-7|NA
CASSPPWAGLSNEQYF
TGTGCCAGCTCACCACCATGGGCAGGGCTATCGAACGAGCAGTACTTC
>NA|TRBV28|TRBJ1-2|NA
CASSPLLVGLYGYTF
TGTGCCAGCAGTCCTCTCTTAGTGGGGCTCTATGGCTACACCTTC
>NA|TRBV27|TRBJ1-1|NA
CASSPGTWVSAFF
TGTGCCAGCAGTCCCGGGACATGGGTTTCAGCTTTCTTT
>NA|TRBV4-3|TRBJ1-2|NA
CASSQARDSRNYGYTF
TGCGCCAGCAGCCAAGCCCGGGACTCCCGAAACTATGGCTACACCTTC
>TRBD2|TRBV19|TRBJ2-1|few
CASRLERRLAGGLTYNEQFF
TGTGCCAGTAGGTTAGAACGAAGGCTAGCGGGAGGGCTCACCTACAATGAGCAGTTCTTC
>NA|TRBV2|TRBJ2-7|once
CASRTDGLNYEQYF
TGTGCCAGCAGGACGGACGGACTCAACTACGAGCAGTACTTC
>TRBD1|TRBV7-9|TRBJ1-4|NA
CASSGDREVPNEKLFF
TGTGCCAGCAGCGGGGACAGGGAGGTTCCCAATGAAAAACTGTTTTTT
>TRBD1|TRBV9|TRBJ2-7|NA
CASSVGDRAHDEQYF
TGTGCCAGCAGCGTAGGGGACAGGGCCCATGACGAGCAGTACTTC
>TRBD1|TRBV27|TRBJ1-5|NA
CATAPGQGQPQHF
TGTGCCACCGCACCGGGACAGGGTCAGCCCCAGCATTTT
>NA|TRBV27|TRBJ1-2|NA
CASSLSLGDTSNYGYTF
TGTGCCAGCAGTTTATCCCTGGGGGACACCTCTAACTATGGCTACACCTTC
>NA|TRBV13|TRBJ2-2|NA
CASSLGTSAGNTGELFF
TGTGCCAGCAGCTTAGGGACCTCGGCGGGAAACACCGGGGAGCTGTTTTTT
>NA|TRBV7-8|TRBJ2-1|once
CASRADKTGPYNEQFF
TGTGCCAGCAGAGCCGATAAGACAGGCCCCTACAATGAGCAGTTCTTC
>TRBD1|TRBV30|TRBJ2-7|NA
CAWNRPGQSYEQYF
TGTGCCTGGAACAGACCGGGACAGTCCTACGAGCAGTACTTC
>NA|TRBV6-6|TRBJ2-7|NA
CASSPGPRSYEQYF
TGTGCCAGCAGTCCTGGGCCCCGATCCTACGAGCAGTACTTC
>TRBD2|TRBV7-3|TRBJ2-3|NA
CASSSGTSGDTDTQYF
TGTGCCAGCAGCTCCGGGACTAGCGGGGACACAGATACGCAGTATTTT
>NA|TRBV4-1|TRBJ1-1|once
CASSQDVRGTEAFF
TGCGCCAGCAGCCAAGACGTGCGGGGTACTGAAGCTTTCTTT
>NA|TRBV4-3|TRBJ1-5|NA
CASSLYYRAQRPQHF
TGCGCCAGCAGCCTATATTACAGGGCCCAAAGGCCCCAGCATTTT
>TRBD2|TRBV5-1|TRBJ2-1|NA
CASSLEAGGPHDEQFF
TGCGCCAGCAGCTTGGAAGCGGGAGGGCCTCACGATGAGCAGTTCTTC
>TRBD1|TRBV19|TRBJ2-7|NA
CASSILGTGTGEQYF
TGTGCCAGTAGTATTCTCGGGACAGGGACCGGCGAGCAGTACTTC
>TRBD1|TRBV10-3|TRBJ1-2|NA
CAISPVGTGGPHGYTF
TGTGCCATCAGTCCCGTAGGGACAGGGGGCCCTCATGGCTACACCTTC
>TRBD1|TRBV6-1|TRBJ2-7|many
CASSERTGGSYEQYF
TGTGCCAGCAGTGAAAGGACAGGGGGCTCCTACGAGCAGTACTTC
>TRBD2|TRBV9|TRBJ2-5|NA
CASSGSSGRAETQYF
TGTGCCAGCAGCGGGTCTAGCGGGAGGGCGGAGACCCAGTACTTC
>NA|TRBV7-3|TRBJ2-1|NA
CASSQGLSGDEQFF
TGTGCCAGCAGCCAGGGACTCTCCGGGGATGAGCAGTTCTTC
>TRBD1|TRBV5-1|TRBJ2-7|many
CASSLGTGAYEQYF
TGCGCCAGCAGCTTGGGGACAGGGGCCTACGAGCAGTACTTC
>TRBD2|TRBV19|TRBJ2-7|NA
CASSMGLAISYEQYF
TGTGCCAGTAGTATGGGACTAGCGATTTCCTACGAGCAGTACTTC
>TRBD1|TRBV19|TRBJ2-3|NA
CASRGRQGPDTQYF
TGTGCCAGTAGGGGCCGACAGGGCCCAGATACGCAGTATTTT
>TRBD2|TRBV5-4|TRBJ2-1|NA
CASSSMGTMEQFF
TGTGCCAGCAGCTCAATGGGGACTATGGAGCAGTTCTTC
>NA|TRBV28|TRBJ2-7|NA
CASSSPRTTFSYEQYF
TGTGCCAGCAGTTCCCCCAGGACAACTTTCTCCTACGAGCAGTACTTC
>TRBD1|TRBV5-4|TRBJ1-2|NA
CASSSGTGGGIYGYTF
TGTGCCAGCAGCTCGGGGACAGGGGGCGGTATCTATGGCTACACCTTC
>NA|TRBV5-1|TRBJ2-6|NA
CASSLIPGDISGANVLTF
TGCGCCAGCAGCTTGATCCCAGGGGACATCTCTGGGGCCAACGTCCTGACTTTC
>TRBD2|TRBV28|TRBJ2-7|NA
CASSLEGLAPSYEQYF
TGTGCCAGCAGTTTAGAAGGACTAGCGCCCTCCTACGAGCAGTACTTC
>TRBD1|TRBV28|TRBJ1-4|NA
CASSQMMDRGTNEKLFF
TGTGCCAGCAGTCAAATGATGGACAGGGGAACTAATGAAAAACTGTTTTTT
>NA|TRBV7-9|TRBJ2-5|once
CASSLSPVRQETQYF
TGTGCCAGCAGCTTATCCCCCGTTCGGCAAGAGACCCAGTACTTC
>TRBD2|TRBV7-2|TRBJ2-1|NA
CASSQGLAVYNEQFF
TGTGCCAGCAGCCAGGGACTAGCGGTCTACAATGAGCAGTTCTTC
>TRBD2|TRBV4-1|TRBJ2-3|NA
CASSGLAGADTQYF
TGCGCCAGCAGTGGACTAGCGGGAGCAGATACGCAGTATTTT
>TRBD2|TRBV6-7|TRBJ2-5|NA
CASSVPIAGGGETQYF
TGTGCCAGCAGTGTCCCTATAGCGGGAGGAGGGGAGACCCAGTACTTC
>NA|TRBV7-9|TRBJ2-7|NA
CASSEAVYEQYF
TGTGCCAGCAGCGAAGCCGTCTACGAGCAGTACTTC
>NA|TRBV5-4|TRBJ2-2|NA
CASSPTDGFPTGELFF
TGTGCCAGCAGCCCGACTGATGGATTCCCCACCGGGGAGCTGTTTTTT
>TRBD1|TRBV6-1|TRBJ1-5|NA
CASSELDRGPNQPQHF
TGTGCCAGCAGTGAATTGGACAGGGGGCCGAATCAGCCCCAGCATTTT
>TRBD2|TRBV9|TRBJ2-7|NA
CASSVGLAGPEQYF
TGTGCCAGCAGCGTAGGACTAGCGGGACCCGAGCAGTACTTC